Below, 5 T cell receptor beta chains from the same sample are listed, as sequenced in a study of OX40 agonist ivuxolimab in advanced cancers. Produced via immunoSEQ multiplex PCR; TCRdb's table is partial and in-frame only. Seen here are 45,000 to 50,000 clones, around nine tenths observed once, and the top ten hold about 48%. The sample was CD4+ or CD8+ T cells sorted from blood, taken in a trial of the OX40 agonist ivuxolimab. The source of these receptors is an adult with an advanced solid tumor such as melanoma, head and neck, liver or kidney cancer.

J is TRBJ2-5 and V is TRBV5-6; 11 nucleotides match TRBD2. The CDR3 has 16 residues. V shed 4 bases, J shed 5 bases, and the junction held 10 bases outside the gene matches. Germline CDR1 is SGHDT and CDR2 is YYEEEE. CDR3 nucleotide sequence: TGTGCCAGCAGCCCCCCTAGCGGGGGGACTCCCGAGACCCAGTACTTC. Protein: CASSPPSGGTPETQYF.

The chain uses TRBV6-5 and TRBJ2-5, with 9 bases identical to TRBD2. Germline V gives CDR1 MNHEY, CDR2 SVGAGI. With 0 bases clipped from V and 5 bases from J, the junction kept 7 bases outside the gene matches. This CDR3 is 16 amino acids long. The CDR3 region has the DNA TGTGCCAGCAGTTACTCGTTGGGCGGGGGGGTGGAGACCCAGTACTTC. Residues: CASSYSLGGGVETQYF.

This clone is a singleton in its sample. The chain joins TRBV28 to TRBJ2-5, with D unresolved. The J call could be wrong; TRBJ2-7 is a better fit for the DNA end. Germline V gene data show CDR1 as MDHEN and CDR2 as SYDVKM. This CDR3 spans 11 amino acids. The CDR3 DNA reads as TGTGCCAGCAGTCGGGCCTACGAGCAGTACTTC. Translation: CASSRAYEQYF.

This rearrangement joins TRBV6-5 to TRBJ2-5; 7 bases line up with TRBD1. The CDR3 is 11 amino acids. Germline loops: CDR1 MNHEY, CDR2 SVGAGI. Unmatched junction bases numbered 0, after V lost 6 bases and J lost 5 bases. The CDR3 sequence: CASRTGETQYF. The DNA for the CDR3 is TGTGCCAGCAGGACAGGGGAGACCCAGTACTTC.

This CDR3 is CASSVAGLAGASDYNEQFF. CDR3 sequence (DNA): TGTGCCAGCAGCGTAGCTGGACTAGCGGGAGCCTCAGACTACAATGAGCAGTTCTTC. The chain joins TRBV9 to TRBJ2-1; 13 bases are a match to TRBD2. Unmatched junction bases numbered 9, after V lost 0 bases and J lost 3 bases. The germline CDR1 and CDR2 sequences are SGDLS and YYNGEE. The CDR3 spans 19 residues.